The following is a T cell receptor beta chain sequence with its context. Its antigen remains undetermined. Base qualities are missing; no much larger clone stands one base away. Based on the germline V gene, the CDR1 and CDR2 sequences are MDHEN and SYDVKM. From the cysteine through the phenylalanine, the CDR3 covers 14 amino acids. Only CDR3 DNA remains: 42 bases, in frame from the first base. Cut back by 3 bases and 6 bases, the V and J ends lie 13 bases apart. Genomic DNA was isolated from the sorted cells so that the TCRbeta CDR3 region could be sequenced. The immunoSEQ Assay was used to sequence the TCRbeta CDR3 regions. TCRdb re-hosts the immuneACCESS table, in-frame sequences only. Its copies lack some clones; in the studies checked, an unresolved V gene accounts for under half of them, and the cause for the rest is not known. The sample records approximately 100,000 clones, roughly 85% of which are singletons. Approximately 0.5% of the sample lies in the top ten.

The sample originates from a study of OX40 agonist ivuxolimab in advanced cancers. Looking at the study overall: Ivuxolimab, which targeted the costimulatory receptor OX40 (CD134), was an agonistic, fully human IgG2 monoclonal antibody. The purpose of peripheral TCRbeta sequencing was to test whether ivuxolimab changed TCR sequence diversity and led to clonal T-cell expansion. The paper covers the monotherapy dose-escalation part of the phase I ivuxolimab trial, which included N of about 50 patients. Intravenous ivuxolimab was administered to patients every 2 weeks at six dose levels: 0.01, 0.1, 0.3, 1.5, 3 and 10 mg/kg. Partial responses occurred in three dose-escalation patients, of whom one had hepatocellular carcinoma and two had cutaneous melanoma. Patients were allowed to have had prior anti-PD-1, anti-PD-L1 or anti-CTLA-4 therapy, and around 41% of the dose-escalation patients had previously received checkpoint inhibitors. Of the approximately 50 patients in dose escalation, 19 had hepatocellular carcinoma, some 15 had melanoma, 9 had renal cell carcinoma and 9 had head and neck cancer. In the dose-escalation cohort, approximately 83% of patients were male, and the mean age was roughly 60 years with a range of about 20 to 80.

The trial excluded patients who had a history of autoimmune disease or were on systemic immunosuppression. In every dose cohort, peripheral blood was drawn for TCR sequencing at baseline, cycle 4 day 1, and cycle 7 day 1. Samples were obtained from an open-label, multicenter, first-in-human phase I dose-escalation trial of ivuxolimab. Adults with locally advanced or metastatic melanoma, renal cell carcinoma, hepatocellular carcinoma or head and neck squamous cell carcinoma were enrolled in the trial. Before TCR sequencing, CD4+ and CD8+ T cells were separately sorted from peripheral blood. The investigation overall reported the following: Partial responders in the 0.1-3.0 mg/kg groups had among the lowest normalized peripheral clonal expansion, especially among CD8+ T cells. Low levels of normalized T-cell clonal expansion were also seen in some nonresponding patients. Which antigens the clonally expanded peripheral T cells were specific for was not determined. At doses of 0.1 to 3.0 mg/kg, clonal expansion of both CD4+ and CD8+ T cells in blood was seen between baseline and week 6. After ivuxolimab, expanded clones were on average more numerous among CD8+ T cells than among CD4+ T cells.

The sequence joins TRBV28 to TRBJ2-3; perhaps TRBD2 is the D gene, with 6 bases matching. This clonotype was obtained from an adult with an advanced solid tumor such as melanoma, head and neck, liver or kidney cancer. Sequences were derived from CD4+ or CD8+ T cells sorted from blood, sampled in a trial of the OX40 agonist ivuxolimab. The DNA reads TGTGCCAGCAGTTTGGGAGGTGCTACGGATACGCAGTATTTT. Its protein reads: CASSLGGATDTQYF.